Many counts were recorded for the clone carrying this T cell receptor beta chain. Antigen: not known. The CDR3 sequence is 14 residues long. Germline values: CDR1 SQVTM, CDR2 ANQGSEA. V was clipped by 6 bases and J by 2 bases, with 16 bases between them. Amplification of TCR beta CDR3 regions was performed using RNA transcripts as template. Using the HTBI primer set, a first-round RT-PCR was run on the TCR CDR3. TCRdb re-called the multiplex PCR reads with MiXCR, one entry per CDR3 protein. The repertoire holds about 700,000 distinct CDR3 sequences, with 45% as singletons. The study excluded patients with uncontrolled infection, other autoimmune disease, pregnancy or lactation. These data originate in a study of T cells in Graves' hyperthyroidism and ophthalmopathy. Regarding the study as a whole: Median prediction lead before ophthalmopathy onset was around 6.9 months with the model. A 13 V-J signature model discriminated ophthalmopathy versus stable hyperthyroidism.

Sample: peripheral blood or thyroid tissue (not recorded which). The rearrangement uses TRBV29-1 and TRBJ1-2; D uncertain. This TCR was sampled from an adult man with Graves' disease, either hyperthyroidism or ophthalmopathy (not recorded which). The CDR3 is CSVGGGSPNYGYTF. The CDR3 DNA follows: TGCAGCGTCGGCGGTGGATCGCCCAACTATGGCTACACCTTC.